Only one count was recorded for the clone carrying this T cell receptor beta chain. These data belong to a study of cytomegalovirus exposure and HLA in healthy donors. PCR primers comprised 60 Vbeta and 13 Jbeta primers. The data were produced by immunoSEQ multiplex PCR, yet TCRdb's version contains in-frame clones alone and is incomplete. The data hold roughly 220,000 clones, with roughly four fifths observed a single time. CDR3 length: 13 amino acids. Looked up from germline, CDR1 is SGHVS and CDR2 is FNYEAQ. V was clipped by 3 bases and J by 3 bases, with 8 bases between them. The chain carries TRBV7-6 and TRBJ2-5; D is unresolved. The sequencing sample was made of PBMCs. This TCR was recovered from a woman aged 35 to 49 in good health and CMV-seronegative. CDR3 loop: CASSFIQKETQYF. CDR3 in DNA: TGTGCCAGCAGCTTTATCCAGAAAGAGACCCAGTACTTC.